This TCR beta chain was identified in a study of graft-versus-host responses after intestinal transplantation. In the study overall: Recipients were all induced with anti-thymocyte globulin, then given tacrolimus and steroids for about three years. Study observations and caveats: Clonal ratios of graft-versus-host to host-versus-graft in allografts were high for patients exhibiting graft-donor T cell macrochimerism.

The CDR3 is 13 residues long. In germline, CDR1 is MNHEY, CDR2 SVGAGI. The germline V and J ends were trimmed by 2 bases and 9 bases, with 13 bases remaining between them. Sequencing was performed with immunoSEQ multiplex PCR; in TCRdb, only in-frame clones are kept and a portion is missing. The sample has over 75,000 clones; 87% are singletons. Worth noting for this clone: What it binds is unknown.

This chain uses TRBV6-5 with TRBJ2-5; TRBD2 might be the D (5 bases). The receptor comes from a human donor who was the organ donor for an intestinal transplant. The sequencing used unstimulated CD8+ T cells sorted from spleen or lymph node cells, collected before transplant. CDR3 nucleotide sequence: TGTGCCAGCAGTTACGCCCCCCCGGGGTCCCAGTACTTC. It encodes CASSYAPPGSQYF.